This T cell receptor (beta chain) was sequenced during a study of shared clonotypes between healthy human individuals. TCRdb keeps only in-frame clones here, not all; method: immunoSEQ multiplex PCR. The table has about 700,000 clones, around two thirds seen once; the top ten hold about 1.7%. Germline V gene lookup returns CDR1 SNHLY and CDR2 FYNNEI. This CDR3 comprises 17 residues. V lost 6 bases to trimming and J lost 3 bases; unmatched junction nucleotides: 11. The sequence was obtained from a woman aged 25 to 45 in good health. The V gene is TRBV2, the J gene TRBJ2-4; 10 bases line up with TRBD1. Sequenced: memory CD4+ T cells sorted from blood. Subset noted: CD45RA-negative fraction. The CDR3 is CASSASTGGLGKNIQYF. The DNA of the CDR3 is TGTGCCAGCAGCGCTTCGACAGGGGGCTTAGGCAAAAACATTCAGTACTTC.